The source of this T cell receptor beta chain is a study of blood T cell repertoires in COVID-19. Study context: T cells, B-cell-depleted T cells, or PBMCs supplied cDNA or gDNA.

The V and J ends lost 4 bases and 1 base, in that order; junction bases with no gene match: 14. Germline V lookup: CDR1 MGHRA, CDR2 YSYEKL. The CDR3 loop spans 18 amino acids. In the original workflow: Amplification with reference gene primers provided the estimates of nucleated cell counts. Clones were read by immunoSEQ multiplex PCR, and TCRdb kept only the in-frame ones, dropping some. Clone size and V and J calls were adopted from that table, with D and trimming inferred from the DNA. The sample lists about 72,000 clones, 80% to 90% occurring once. The source is a man in his 70s with active or convalescent COVID-19. The sample comprised peripheral blood. The rearrangement joins TRBV4-1 to TRBJ2-7; 9 bases map to TRBD1. CDR3 DNA: TGCGCCAGCAGCCCAATACCGGGACAGGGCATGTCTTCCTACGAGCAGTACTTC. As protein: CASSPIPGQGMSSYEQYF.